The rows below give T cell receptor beta chains drawn from one sample of a study of cytomegalovirus exposure and HLA in healthy donors. Some clones are missing from TCRdb's copy, which holds only in-frame ones; the method was immunoSEQ multiplex PCR. The table shows some 110,000 clones, with about 75% occurring only once. The sequencing sample was made of PBMCs. Receptors were obtained from a man in his forties or fifties in good health and CMV-seronegative. Each CDR3 is given with its conserved first and last residue. D genes are given only for firm matches. Clone size is given for some rows only: seen once, a few or many times, or a class if the clone is expanded.

TRBV29-1,TRBD1,12,TRBJ2-5,-,CSVAGGRETQYF,TGCAGCGTTGCAGGGGGCCGAGAGACCCAGTACTTC
TRBV7-3,TRBD1,16,TRBJ2-3,-,CASSPGTVRSTDTQYF,TGTGCCAGCAGCCCCGGGACAGTTAGAAGCACAGATACGCAGTATTTT
TRBV9,TRBD2,17,TRBJ2-7,few,CASSVGAAAGGLDEQYF,TGTGCCAGCAGCGTAGGGGCGGCGGCGGGGGGGCTGGACGAGCAGTACTTC
TRBV7-9,-,12,TRBJ1-2,-,CASSLGGVGYTF,TGTGCCAGCAGCTTAGGCGGGGTTGGCTACACCTTC
TRBV19,TRBD1,15,TRBJ1-1,few,CASSLPTGGYTEAFF,TGTGCCAGTAGTCTGCCAACAGGGGGCTACACTGAAGCTTTCTTT
TRBV5-5,-,13,TRBJ2-1,-,CASSAGQYNEQFF,TGTGCCAGCAGCGCAGGACAATACAATGAGCAGTTCTTC
TRBV6-1,TRBD1,14,TRBJ2-2,-,CASRVGQPTGELFF,TGTGCCAGCAGGGTGGGACAGCCCACCGGGGAGCTGTTTTTT
TRBV14,TRBD2,14,TRBJ2-3,-,CASSLAGRVDTQYF,TGTGCCAGCAGCCTAGCGGGGCGGGTGGATACGCAGTATTTT
TRBV6-5,-,14,TRBJ2-5,-,CASSYYGSGETQYF,TGTGCCAGCAGTTACTACGGGAGTGGAGAGACCCAGTACTTC
TRBV2,-,15,TRBJ1-2,-,CASMLDFQQGPENTF,TGTGCCAGCATGTTGGACTTTCAGCAGGGGCCAGAAAACACCTTC
TRBV27,TRBD1,15,TRBJ1-5,once,CASSQTTGSSQPQHF,TGTGCCAGCAGCCAAACGACAGGGAGCAGTCAGCCCCAGCATTTT